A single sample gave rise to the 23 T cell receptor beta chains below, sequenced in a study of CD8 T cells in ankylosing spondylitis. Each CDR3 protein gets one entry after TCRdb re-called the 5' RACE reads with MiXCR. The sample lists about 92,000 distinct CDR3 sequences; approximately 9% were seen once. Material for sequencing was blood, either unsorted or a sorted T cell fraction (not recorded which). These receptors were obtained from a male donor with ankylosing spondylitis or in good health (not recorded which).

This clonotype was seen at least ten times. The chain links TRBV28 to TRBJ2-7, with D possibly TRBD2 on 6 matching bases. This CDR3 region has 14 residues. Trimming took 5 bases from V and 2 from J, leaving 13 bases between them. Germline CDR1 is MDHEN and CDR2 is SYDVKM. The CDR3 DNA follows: TGTGCCAGCAGTCCCCGGGACTTTACCTACGAGCAGTACTTC. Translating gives CASSPRDFTYEQYF.

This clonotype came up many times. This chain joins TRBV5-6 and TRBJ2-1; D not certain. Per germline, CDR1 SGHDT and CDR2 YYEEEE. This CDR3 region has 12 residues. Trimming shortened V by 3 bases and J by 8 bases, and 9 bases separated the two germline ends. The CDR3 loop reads CASSSSSDEQFF. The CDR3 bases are TGTGCCAGCAGCTCATCTAGTGATGAGCAGTTCTTC.

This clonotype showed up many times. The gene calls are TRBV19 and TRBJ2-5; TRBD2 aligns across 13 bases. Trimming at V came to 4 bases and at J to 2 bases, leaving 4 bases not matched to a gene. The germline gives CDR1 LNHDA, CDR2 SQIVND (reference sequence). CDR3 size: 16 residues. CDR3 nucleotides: TGTGCCAGTAGTAGGACTAGCGGGGGACGACAAGAGACCCAGTACTTC. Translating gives CASSRTSGGRQETQYF.

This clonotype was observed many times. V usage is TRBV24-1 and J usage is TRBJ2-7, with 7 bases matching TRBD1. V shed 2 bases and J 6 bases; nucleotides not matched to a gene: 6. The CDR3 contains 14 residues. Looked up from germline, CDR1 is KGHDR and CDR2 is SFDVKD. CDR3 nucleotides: TGTGCCACCAGTGATTACAGACAGGGCAGCGAGCAGTACTTC. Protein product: CATSDYRQGSEQYF.

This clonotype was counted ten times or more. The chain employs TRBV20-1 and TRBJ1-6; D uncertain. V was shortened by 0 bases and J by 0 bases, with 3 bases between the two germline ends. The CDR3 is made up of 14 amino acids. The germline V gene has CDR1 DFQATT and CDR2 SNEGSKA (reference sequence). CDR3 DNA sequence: TGCAGTGCTAGAGAGGTCTCCTATAATTCACCCCTCCACTTT. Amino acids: CSAREVSYNSPLHF.

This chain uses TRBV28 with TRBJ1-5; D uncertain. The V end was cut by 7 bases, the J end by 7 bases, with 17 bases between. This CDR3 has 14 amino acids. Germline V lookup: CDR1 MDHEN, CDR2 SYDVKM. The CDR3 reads CASTTVEARQPQHF. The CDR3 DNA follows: TGTGCCAGCACGACGGTTGAAGCGAGGCAGCCCCAGCATTTT. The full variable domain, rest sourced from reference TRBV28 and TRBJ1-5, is DVKVTQSSRYLVKRTGEKVFLECVQDMDHENMFWYRQDPGLGLRLIYFSYDVKMKEKGDIPEGYSVSREKKERFSLILESASTNQTSMYLCASTTVEARQPQHFGDGTRLSIL.

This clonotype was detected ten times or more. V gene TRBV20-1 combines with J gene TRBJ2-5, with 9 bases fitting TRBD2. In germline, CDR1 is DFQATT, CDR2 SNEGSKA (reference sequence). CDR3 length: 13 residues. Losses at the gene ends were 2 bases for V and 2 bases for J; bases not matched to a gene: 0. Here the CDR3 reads CSARSGGQETQYF. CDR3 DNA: TGCAGTGCTAGAAGCGGGGGGCAAGAGACCCAGTACTTC.

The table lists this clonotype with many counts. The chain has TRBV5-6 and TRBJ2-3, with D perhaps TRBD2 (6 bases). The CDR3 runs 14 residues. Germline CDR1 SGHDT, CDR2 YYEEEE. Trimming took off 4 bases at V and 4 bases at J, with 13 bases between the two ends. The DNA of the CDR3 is TGTGCCAGCAGCCATCGGGACTTCGCAGATACGCAGTATTTT. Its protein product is CASSHRDFADTQYF.

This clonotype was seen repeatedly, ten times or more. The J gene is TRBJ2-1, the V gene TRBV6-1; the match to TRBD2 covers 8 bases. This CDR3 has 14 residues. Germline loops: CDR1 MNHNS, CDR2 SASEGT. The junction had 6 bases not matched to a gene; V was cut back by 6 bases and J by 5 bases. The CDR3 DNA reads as TGTGCCAGCAGGTTCGGGGGGGAAGACAATGAGCAGTTCTTC. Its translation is CASRFGGEDNEQFF.

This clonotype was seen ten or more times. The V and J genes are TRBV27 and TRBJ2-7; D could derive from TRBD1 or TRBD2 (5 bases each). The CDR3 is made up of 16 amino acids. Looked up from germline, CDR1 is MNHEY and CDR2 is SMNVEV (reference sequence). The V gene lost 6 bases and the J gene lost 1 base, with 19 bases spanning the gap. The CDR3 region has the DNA TGTGCCAGCAGCTTAGGGTTCGGGACCCTTTCCTACGAGCAGTACTTC. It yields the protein CASSLGFGTLSYEQYF.

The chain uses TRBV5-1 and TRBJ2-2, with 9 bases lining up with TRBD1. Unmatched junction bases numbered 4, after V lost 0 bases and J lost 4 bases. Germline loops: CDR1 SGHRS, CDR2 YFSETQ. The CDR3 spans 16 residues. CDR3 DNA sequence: TGCGCCAGCAGCTTGGAGGGACAGGGAGGCACCGGGGAGCTGTTTTTT. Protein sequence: CASSLEGQGGTGELFF.

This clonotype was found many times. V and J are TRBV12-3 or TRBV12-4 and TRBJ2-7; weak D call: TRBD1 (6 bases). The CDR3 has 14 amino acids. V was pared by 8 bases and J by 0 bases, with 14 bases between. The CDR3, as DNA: TGTGCCAGCGGATCTCAGGGGAGCTCCTACGAGCAGTACTTC. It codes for CASGSQGSSYEQYF.

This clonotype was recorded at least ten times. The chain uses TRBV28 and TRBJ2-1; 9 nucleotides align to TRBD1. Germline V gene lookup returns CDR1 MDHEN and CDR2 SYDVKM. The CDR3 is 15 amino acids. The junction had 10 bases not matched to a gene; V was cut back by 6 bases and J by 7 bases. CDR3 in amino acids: CASSSDRGGMNEQFF. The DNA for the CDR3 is TGTGCCAGCAGCTCAGACAGGGGGGGAATGAATGAGCAGTTCTTC.

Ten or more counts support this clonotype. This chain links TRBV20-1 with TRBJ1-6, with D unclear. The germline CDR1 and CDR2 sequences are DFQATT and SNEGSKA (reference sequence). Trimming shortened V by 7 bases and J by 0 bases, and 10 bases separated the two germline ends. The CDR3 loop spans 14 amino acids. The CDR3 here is CSVQHNSYNSPLHF. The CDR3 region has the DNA TGCAGTGTCCAGCACAACTCCTATAATTCACCCCTCCACTTT.

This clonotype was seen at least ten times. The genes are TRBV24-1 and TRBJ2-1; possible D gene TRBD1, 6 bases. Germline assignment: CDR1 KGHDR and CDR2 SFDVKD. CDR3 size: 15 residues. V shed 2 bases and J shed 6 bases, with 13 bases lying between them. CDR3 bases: TGTGCCACCAGTGATTGGGACACAATGTCCAATGAGCAGTTCTTC. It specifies CATSDWDTMSNEQFF.

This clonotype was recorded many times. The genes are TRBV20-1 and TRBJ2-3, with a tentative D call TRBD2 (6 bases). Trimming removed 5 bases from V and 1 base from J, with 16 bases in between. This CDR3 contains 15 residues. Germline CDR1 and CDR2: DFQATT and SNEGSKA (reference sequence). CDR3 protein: CSAGVRTGGTDTQYF. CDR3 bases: TGCAGTGCTGGGGTGAGAACGGGGGGCACAGATACGCAGTATTTT.

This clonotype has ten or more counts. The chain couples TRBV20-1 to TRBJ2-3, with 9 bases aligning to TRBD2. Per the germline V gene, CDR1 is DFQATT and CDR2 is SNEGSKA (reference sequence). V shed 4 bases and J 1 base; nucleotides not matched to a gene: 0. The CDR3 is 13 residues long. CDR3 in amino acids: CSATSGGTDTQYF. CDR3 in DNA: TGCAGTGCTACTAGCGGGGGCACAGATACGCAGTATTTT.

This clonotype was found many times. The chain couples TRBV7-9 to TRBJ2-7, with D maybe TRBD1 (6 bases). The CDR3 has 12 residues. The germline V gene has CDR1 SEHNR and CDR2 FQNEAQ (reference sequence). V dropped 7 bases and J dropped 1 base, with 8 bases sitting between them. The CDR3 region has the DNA TGTGCCAGCACCGACAGGTCCTACGAGCAGTACTTC. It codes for CASTDRSYEQYF.

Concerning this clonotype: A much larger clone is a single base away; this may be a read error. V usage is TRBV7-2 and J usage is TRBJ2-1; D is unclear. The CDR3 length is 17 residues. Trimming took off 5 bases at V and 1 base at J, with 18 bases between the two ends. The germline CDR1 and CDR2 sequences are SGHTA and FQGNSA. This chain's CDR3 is CASSTETASLSYNEQFF. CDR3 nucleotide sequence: TGTGCCAGCAGCACCGAAACCGCGAGCTTATCCTACAATGAGCAGTTCTTC.

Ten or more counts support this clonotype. Here the CDR3 reads CASSPLGTGGQETQYF. For the CDR3, the DNA is TGTGCCAGCAGCCCTCTGGGTACAGGGGGACAAGAGACCCAGTACTTC. This chain connects TRBV7-2 to TRBJ2-5; 8 bases are a match to TRBD1. The CDR3 spans 16 residues. The germline gives CDR1 SGHTA, CDR2 FQGNSA. Trimming at V came to 5 bases and at J to 2 bases, leaving 10 bases not matched to a gene.

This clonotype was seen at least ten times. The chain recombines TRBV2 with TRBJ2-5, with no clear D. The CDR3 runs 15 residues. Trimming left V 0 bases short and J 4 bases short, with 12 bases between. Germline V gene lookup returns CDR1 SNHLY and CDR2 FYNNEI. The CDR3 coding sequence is TGTGCCAGCAGTGAAGCGCTTGCGTCCGGAGAGACCCAGTACTTC. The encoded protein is CASSEALASGETQYF. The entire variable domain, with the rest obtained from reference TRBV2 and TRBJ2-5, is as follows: EPEVTQTPSHQVTQMGQEVILRCVPISNHLYFYWYRQILGQKVEFLVSFYNNEISEKSEIFDDQFSVERPDGSNFTLKIRSTKLEDSAMYFCASSEALASGETQYFGPGTRLLVL.

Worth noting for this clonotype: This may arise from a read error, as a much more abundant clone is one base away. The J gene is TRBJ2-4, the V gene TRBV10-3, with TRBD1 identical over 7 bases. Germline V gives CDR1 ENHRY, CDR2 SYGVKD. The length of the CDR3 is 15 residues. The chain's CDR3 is CAISEEGAGKNIQHF. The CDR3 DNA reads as TGTGCCATCAGTGAAGAGGGGGCGGGCAAAAACATTCAGCACTTC.

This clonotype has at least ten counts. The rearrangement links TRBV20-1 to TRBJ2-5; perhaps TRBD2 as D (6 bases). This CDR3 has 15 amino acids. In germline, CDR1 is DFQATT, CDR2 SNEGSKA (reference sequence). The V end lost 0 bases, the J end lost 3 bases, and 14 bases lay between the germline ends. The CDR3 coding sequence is TGCAGTGCTAGAGATTCTTGGGAGGTCAAAGAGACCCAGTACTTC. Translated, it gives CSARDSWEVKETQYF.